The T cell receptor beta chain under discussion was sequenced for a study of control samples from healthy donors and cancer patients. Clones were sequenced by immunoSEQ multiplex PCR, and TCRdb holds only the in-frame ones, with some missing. The table records 45,000 to 55,000 clones, 85% to 95% of them present only once. CDR1 is ENHRY, CDR2 SYGVKD, per germline. The CDR3 is 16 amino acids. The trim removed 4 bases at V and 1 base at J, leaving 8 bases unmatched. The sequencing input was blood. The TCR originated in a man younger than 45 in good health. J is TRBJ2-5 and V is TRBV10-3; TRBD2 matches at 8 bases. The CDR3 sequence: CAISGRLAGSQETQYF. CDR3 nucleotide sequence: TGTGCCATCAGTGGACGGTTAGCGGGGTCCCAAGAGACCCAGTACTTC.